The source of this TCR beta chain is a study of blood T cell repertoires in COVID-19. Germline CDR1 SGHKS, CDR2 YYEKEE (reference sequence). The V end lost 0 bases, the J end lost 4 bases, and 13 bases lay between the germline ends. This CDR3 comprises 15 residues. Clones were read by immunoSEQ multiplex PCR, and TCRdb kept only the in-frame ones, dropping some. Here the sample spans some 160,000 clones, approximately 79% being singletons. The sequencing sample was made of PBMCs or T cells enriched from blood (not recorded which). This receptor was taken from a woman aged 70-85 years in a cohort exposed to, infected with or recovered from COVID-19 (not recorded which). V and J are TRBV5-5 and TRBJ1-2; D is unclear. The CDR3 nucleotides read TGTGCCAGCAGCTTGGGAGGGCCCTCCGTCTATGGCTACACCTTC. It is translated as CASSLGGPSVYGYTF.